Each of the 23 T cell receptor beta chains below was sequenced from the same sample in a study of T cells in Graves' hyperthyroidism and ophthalmopathy. It was RNA transcripts that yielded the amplified TCR beta CDR3 regions. A set of HTBI primers served as the primers for a first-round RT-PCR of the TCR CDR3. In TCRdb, the multiplex PCR reads were re-called with MiXCR into one record per CDR3 protein. The repertoire holds approximately 370,000 distinct CDR3 sequences, with roughly a sixth as singletons. Source material: blood. The receptors come from a woman younger than 45 with Graves' hyperthyroidism that later progressed to Graves' ophthalmopathy.

In this sample, this clonotype turned up many times. The gene calls are TRBV2 and TRBJ1-6, with D possibly matching TRBD1 (5 bases). The CDR3 totals 16 residues. CDR1 is SNHLY, CDR2 FYNNEI, per germline. V dropped 6 bases and J dropped 10 bases, with 22 bases sitting between them. The CDR3 sequence: CASRETELGGNSPLHF. CDR3 bases: TGTGCCAGCAGGGAGACAGAACTCGGGGGTAACTCACCCCTCCACTTT.

The table lists this clonotype with many counts. The chain recombines TRBV27 with TRBJ2-1; TRBD1 might be the D (5 bases). The germline V gene encodes CDR1 MNHEY and CDR2 SMNVEV (reference sequence). V was pared by 4 bases and J by 7 bases, with 11 bases between. The CDR3 spans 13 residues. The CDR3 DNA is TGTGCCAGCAGTTGGGGCCAGTGGAATGAGCAGTTCTTC. Translation gives CASSWGQWNEQFF.

This clonotype occurred many times. The gene calls are TRBV6-5 and TRBJ1-2; D is unresolved. Trimming shortened V by 2 bases and J by 2 bases, and 6 bases separated the two germline ends. CDR3 size: 13 residues. Looked up from germline, CDR1 is MNHEY and CDR2 is SVGAGI. The CDR3 sequence is CASSYDSNYGYTF. The CDR3 bases are TGTGCCAGCAGTTACGATTCAAACTATGGCTACACCTTC.

This clonotype turned up a few times. The rearrangement links TRBV28 to TRBJ1-5, with TRBD1 matching 7 bases. The CDR3 spans 14 residues. CDR1 and CDR2 from the germline V gene are MDHEN and SYDVKM. Trimming at V came to 6 bases and at J to 6 bases, leaving 8 bases not matched to a gene. CDR3 sequence reads: CASRPDRDVQPQHF. The CDR3 bases are TGTGCCAGCAGGCCTGACAGGGACGTTCAGCCCCAGCATTTT.

This rearrangement joins TRBV6-2 or TRBV6-3 to TRBJ2-1; either TRBD1 or TRBD2 may fit D (5 bases each). Germline CDR1 and CDR2: MNHEY and SVGEGT. The V end lost 4 bases, the J end lost 8 bases, and 18 bases lay between the germline ends. The CDR3 sequence is 15 residues long. In DNA form, the CDR3 reads TGTGCCAGCAGTTTGATGAGGGGTCGAATGTATGAGCAGTTCTTC. Translating gives CASSLMRGRMYEQFF.

This clonotype has ten or more counts. V gene TRBV5-1 combines with J gene TRBJ1-1; D uncertain. The V gene's germline CDR1 is SGHRS and CDR2 YFSETQ. V was clipped by 0 bases and J by 9 bases, with 15 bases between them. The CDR3 is made up of 14 amino acids. CDR3 sequence reads: CASSLAGGQLQAFF. CDR3 DNA sequence: TGCGCCAGCAGCTTGGCGGGAGGGCAGCTGCAAGCTTTCTTT.

The rearrangement joins TRBV15 to TRBJ1-4, with TRBD1 as a possible D gene (5 bases). Germline CDR1 LNHNV, CDR2 YYDKDF (reference sequence). This CDR3 spans 15 amino acids. V was trimmed by 0 bases and J by 5 bases, leaving 10 bases between them. CDR3: CATSRDWGINEKLFF. DNA of the CDR3: TGTGCCACCAGCAGAGATTGGGGGATCAATGAAAAACTGTTTTTT.

This sequence joins TRBV3-1 and TRBJ2-1; tentative D call: TRBD2 (6 bases). This CDR3 comprises 15 residues. Trimming removed 1 base from V and 0 bases from J, with 7 bases in between. CDR1 is LGHDT and CDR2 is YNNKEL in the germline V gene (reference sequence). CDR3 DNA sequence: TGTGCCAGCAGCCAAGGACTAGACTCCTACAATGAGCAGTTCTTC. This gives the protein CASSQGLDSYNEQFF.

This clonotype is labeled medium-sized (0.01 to 0.1%). The gene calls are TRBV28 and TRBJ2-3; 8 bases line up with TRBD2. The CDR3 consists of 14 residues. Germline CDR1 MDHEN, CDR2 SYDVKM. After removal of 3 bases from V and 3 bases from J, the junction contained 2 bases not matched to a gene. Written as DNA, the CDR3 is TGTGCCAGCAGTTTTTTAGCGGGAACAGATACGCAGTATTTT. It yields the protein CASSFLAGTDTQYF.

This clonotype occurred many times. This sequence joins TRBV27 and TRBJ2-1; the D call may be TRBD1 or TRBD2 (5 bases each). Germline lookup yields CDR1 MNHEY and CDR2 SMNVEV (reference sequence). V was clipped by 0 bases and J by 5 bases, with 11 bases between them. This CDR3 region has 15 residues. The CDR3 loop is CASSLSIMGDNEQFF. The CDR3 DNA reads as TGTGCCAGCAGTTTATCGATAATGGGGGACAATGAGCAGTTCTTC.

This rearrangement joins TRBV30 to TRBJ1-1; D is ambiguous. The germline V gene encodes CDR1 GTSNPN and CDR2 SVGIG (reference sequence). The CDR3 sequence is 15 residues long. V gave up 0 bases and J gave up 4 bases, with 15 bases separating them. CDR3 amino acids: CAWSVQRVGSTEAFF. The CDR3 DNA reads TGTGCCTGGAGTGTACAGAGGGTGGGGTCCACTGAAGCTTTCTTT.

The table lists this clonotype with many counts. Written as DNA, the CDR3 is TGTGCCAGCAGCCAAGGGCCAGTCGGTGGCTACACCTTC. It translates to CASSQGPVGGYTF. J is TRBJ1-2 and V is TRBV3-1; no clear D gene. Per the germline V gene, CDR1 is LGHDT and CDR2 is YNNKEL (reference sequence). The V end was cut by 1 base, the J end by 7 bases, with 10 bases between. The CDR3 is 13 amino acids.

The chain joins TRBV9 to TRBJ2-3; 8 nucleotides agree with TRBD2. The CDR3 runs 18 residues. Losses at the gene ends were 3 bases for V and 4 bases for J; bases not matched to a gene: 16. The germline gives CDR1 SGDLS, CDR2 YYNGEE. CDR3 residues: CASSGDPKAGGLADTQYF. As DNA, the CDR3 is TGTGCCAGCAGCGGAGACCCCAAGGCGGGAGGTTTAGCAGATACGCAGTATTTT.

This clonotype was recorded many times. The gene calls are TRBV28 and TRBJ1-5; 8 positions agree with TRBD1. Trimming cost V 7 bases and J 4 bases; bases outside gene matches: 12. This CDR3 comprises 16 residues. Germline CDR1 reads MDHEN; CDR2 reads SYDVKM. This CDR3 is CASTAFGQGGNQPQHF. For the CDR3, the DNA is TGTGCCAGCACCGCCTTTGGACAGGGTGGAAATCAGCCCCAGCATTTT.

This clonotype was found many times. This rearrangement joins TRBV2 to TRBJ2-7, with 12 positions matching TRBD2. This CDR3 has 19 residues. V trimming: 7 bases; J trimming: 3 bases; junction bases outside the gene matches: 19. From germline, CDR1 is SNHLY and CDR2 FYNNEI. The DNA of the CDR3 is TGTGCCAGCATACCTACAGGGGCTAGCGGGAGGGGGAGTTACTACGAGCAGTACTTC. Residues: CASIPTGASGRGSYYEQYF.

This chain uses TRBV9 with TRBJ1-2, with 8 bases matching TRBD1. This CDR3 comprises 15 residues. Trimming cost V 2 bases and J 3 bases; bases outside gene matches: 6. Germline loops: CDR1 SGDLS, CDR2 YYNGEE. CDR3 in amino acids: CASSVVQGAYYGYTF. CDR3 DNA: TGTGCCAGCAGCGTCGTCCAGGGGGCTTACTATGGCTACACCTTC.

This clonotype was recorded many times. The chain has TRBV20-1 and TRBJ2-5; tentatively, D is TRBD1 (5 bases). The CDR3 length is 13 residues. Germline-derived CDR1 and CDR2 are DFQATT and SNEGSKA (reference sequence). Deletions cut 4 bases from V and 5 bases from J, with 14 bases between. The CDR3 here is CSATMTRAETQYF. For the CDR3, the DNA is TGCAGTGCTACAATGACCAGGGCCGAGACCCAGTACTTC.

V is TRBV20-1 and J is TRBJ1-4; a weak D match, TRBD1 (5 bases). CDR1 and CDR2 (germline): DFQATT, SNEGSKA (reference sequence). This CDR3 has 14 residues. The V gene lost 6 bases and the J gene lost 5 bases, with 16 bases spanning the gap. CDR3 in DNA: TGCAGTGCGACCACAGGCGCGGAGAATGAAAAACTGTTTTTT. This sequence encodes CSATTGAENEKLFF.

This clonotype has a count of ten or more. The chain employs TRBV11-2 and TRBJ2-7, with 8 bases that match TRBD2. Germline CDR1 SGHAT, CDR2 FQNNGV. The V segment lost 2 bases and the J segment 1 base; nucleotides outside the gene matches: 10. The CDR3 extends over 17 amino acids. The CDR3 bases are TGTGCCAGCAGCTTACGTGGCCGCACGGGAGGGTCCTACGAGCAGTACTTC. Amino acid sequence: CASSLRGRTGGSYEQYF.

This clonotype was observed once. The V and J genes are TRBV2 and TRBJ2-2; 11 bases map to TRBD1. This CDR3 spans 14 amino acids. V dropped 8 bases and J dropped 6; count of bases not matched to a gene: 5. Germline CDR1 and CDR2: SNHLY and FYNNEI. The CDR3 here is CASFTGQGAGELFF. CDR3 nucleotides: TGTGCCAGCTTCACGGGACAGGGGGCCGGGGAGCTGTTTTTT. Using reference TRBV2 and TRBJ2-2 for the parts outside the CDR3, the full variable domain is EPEVTQTPSHQVTQMGQEVILRCVPISNHLYFYWYRQILGQKVEFLVSFYNNEISEKSEIFDDQFSVERPDGSNFTLKIRSTKLEDSAMYFCASFTGQGAGELFFGEGSRLTVL.

This clonotype was seen a few times. This sequence joins TRBV30 and TRBJ2-3, with a possible D match to TRBD2 (7 bases). The CDR3 sequence is 15 residues long. V was pared by 8 bases and J by 4 bases, with 22 bases between. Looked up from germline, CDR1 is GTSNPN and CDR2 is SVGIG (reference sequence). CDR3 residues: CAHKLYGGGADTQYF. CDR3 in DNA: TGTGCCCACAAGTTATACGGAGGGGGGGCAGATACGCAGTATTTT.

This clonotype was detected many times. The CDR3 spells CSVEDRTSYGYTF. The DNA of the CDR3 is TGCAGCGTTGAAGATAGGACCAGCTATGGCTACACCTTC. The chain carries TRBV29-1 and TRBJ1-2; D unclear. Germline lookup yields CDR1 SQVTM and CDR2 ANQGSEA. The length of the CDR3 is 13 residues. Trimming cost V 0 bases and J 4 bases, with 9 bases left between them.

A remark on this clonotype: This may come from a read error, since a much larger clone is one base off. J is TRBJ2-7 and V is TRBV20-1; maybe TRBD2 (6 bases). CDR3 length: 13 residues. The V and J ends lost 6 bases and 4 bases respectively, with 16 bases between them. CDR1 is DFQATT, CDR2 SNEGSKA, per germline (reference sequence). CDR3: CSAELDGGYEQYF. The CDR3 region has the DNA TGCAGTGCGGAACTGGACGGGGGTTACGAGCAGTACTTC.